This entry lists 15 T cell receptor beta chains sequenced from one sample in a study of patients and donors after allogeneic stem cell transplantation. Each CDR3 protein gets one entry after TCRdb re-called the RT-PCR reads with MiXCR. The sample yields under 200,000 distinct CDR3 sequences, approximately 31% seen once. Sequencing was carried out using blood, either unsorted or a sorted T cell fraction (not recorded which). The receptor source for this set is a human donor who was either an allogeneic HSCT recipient or a stem cell or donor lymphocyte infusion donor (not recorded which). It is not recorded whose cells these are; they may come from a transplant donor.

The V gene is TRBV7-6, the J gene TRBJ2-1; TRBD2 aligns across 9 bases. V lost 0 bases, J lost 9 bases, and 6 bases stayed unmatched. The V gene's germline CDR1 is SGHVS and CDR2 FNYEAQ. The CDR3 loop spans 15 amino acids. The CDR3 loop reads CASSLAAGGPLEQFF. DNA of the CDR3: TGTGCCAGCAGCTTAGCGGCGGGAGGGCCTCTTGAGCAGTTCTTC.

The V gene is TRBV4-1, the J gene TRBJ2-1, with 7 bases that match TRBD2. Looked up from germline, CDR1 is MGHRA and CDR2 is YSYEKL. Unmatched junction bases numbered 9, after V lost 4 bases and J lost 6 bases. This CDR3 has 15 amino acids. In DNA, the CDR3 is TGCGCCAGCAGCCTAAACGGACTAGTTGTCAATGAGCAGTTCTTC. It codes for CASSLNGLVVNEQFF.

This clonotype turned up a few times. The chain recombines TRBV18 with TRBJ1-5; maybe TRBD1 (5 bases). Germline V gene data show CDR1 as KGHSH and CDR2 as LQKENI. V was shortened by 4 bases and J by 4 bases, with 11 bases between the two germline ends. The CDR3 has 14 residues. The CDR3 sequence is CASSQGWGNQPQHF. For the CDR3, the DNA is TGTGCCAGCTCACAGGGGTGGGGTAATCAGCCCCAGCATTTT.

This clonotype was seen more than once but under ten times. The gene calls are TRBV27 and TRBJ1-2, with 7 bases identical to TRBD1. With 5 bases clipped from V and 2 bases from J, the junction kept 8 bases outside the gene matches. The CDR3 extends over 15 amino acids. Germline values: CDR1 MNHEY, CDR2 SMNVEV (reference sequence). CDR3 nucleotides: TGTGCCAGCAGTGTGACCAGGGGGGGGAACTATGGCTACACCTTC. Translation gives CASSVTRGGNYGYTF.

This clonotype was seen many times. The chain joins TRBV5-6 to TRBJ1-3, with D unresolved. This CDR3 comprises 15 residues. Germline CDR1 reads SGHDT; CDR2 reads YYEEEE. Deletions cut 9 bases from V and 0 bases from J, with 16 bases between. The CDR3 region is CATSPAGNSGNTIYF. In nucleotides, the CDR3 is TGTGCCACCTCCCCGGCCGGGAACTCTGGAAACACCATATATTTT.

This clonotype was counted a few times. J is TRBJ2-2 and V is TRBV27, with unresolved D. The germline gives CDR1 MNHEY, CDR2 SMNVEV (reference sequence). The CDR3 runs 13 residues. Trimming cost V 4 bases and J 8 bases, with 11 bases left between them. The CDR3 protein is CASSSSYRGELFF. CDR3 bases: TGTGCCAGCAGTTCCTCCTATAGAGGGGAGCTGTTTTTT.

The chain combines TRBV20-1 with TRBJ2-1, with D perhaps matching TRBD1 (7 bases). Trimming removed 1 base at V and 7 bases at J, with 17 bases between. The CDR3 runs to 15 residues. Germline V gene sequence: CDR1 DFQATT, CDR2 SNEGSKA (reference sequence). The CDR3, as DNA: TGCAGTGCTAGAGCCACCCTGACAGGGAGGAATGAGCAGTTCTTC. Amino acids: CSARATLTGRNEQFF.

This chain links TRBV7-6 with TRBJ2-2; D perhaps matches TRBD1 (5 bases). From germline, CDR1 is SGHVS and CDR2 FNYEAQ. The CDR3 has 17 amino acids. V was cut by 6 bases and J by 0 bases, with 17 bases left in between. CDR3 DNA: TGTGCCAGCAGTCCCTACCGTACAGGAGCGAACACCGGGGAGCTGTTTTTT. This translates into CASSPYRTGANTGELFF.

The chain employs TRBV28 and TRBJ1-5, with D uncertain. V was shortened by 6 bases and J by 9 bases, with 21 bases between the two germline ends. CDR1 and CDR2 from the germline V gene are MDHEN and SYDVKM. This CDR3 is 15 amino acids long. The CDR3 coding sequence is TGTGCCAGCAGAACGACTCAGACGCCCCGGGGGCCCCAGCATTTT. Amino acids: CASRTTQTPRGPQHF.

The V call is TRBV24-1, the J call TRBJ2-7; D is unclear. Germline V CDR1 and CDR2: KGHDR, SFDVKD. CDR3 length: 12 amino acids. The V gene lost 0 bases and the J gene lost 6 bases, with 5 bases spanning the gap. CDR3 protein: CATSDLRSEQYF. The CDR3, as DNA: TGTGCCACCAGTGATTTGAGGAGCGAGCAGTACTTC.

The V call is TRBV20-1, the J call TRBJ2-3, with D possibly TRBD2 on 6 matching bases. The length of the CDR3 is 12 residues. The V end was cut by 0 bases, the J end by 8 bases, with 9 bases between. The germline V gene encodes CDR1 DFQATT and CDR2 SNEGSKA (reference sequence). CDR3 sequence: CSARDIGGTQYF. CDR3 nucleotides: TGCAGTGCTAGAGATATCGGGGGTACGCAGTATTTT.

This clonotype was detected a few times. J is TRBJ1-2 and V is TRBV10-3; unclear D gene. This CDR3 is 12 amino acids long. Germline assignment: CDR1 ENHRY and CDR2 SYGVKD. The V and J ends lost 7 bases and 5 bases respectively, with 11 bases between them. CDR3 coding DNA: TGTGCCATCAAGGAGGGTCTATATGGCTACACCTTC. It translates to CAIKEGLYGYTF.

To note about this clonotype: The junction shows a germline mismatch at one end, possibly a read error. This chain joins TRBV11-2 and TRBJ2-2; D possibly matches TRBD1 or TRBD2 (5 bases each). The CDR3 has 11 residues. CDR1 and CDR2 from the germline V gene are SGHAT and FQNNGV. CDR3: CASSFVGVLFF. The CDR3 bases are TGTGCCAGCAGCTTCGTGGGGGTGCTGTTTTTT.

The chain uses TRBV12-3 or TRBV12-4 and TRBJ2-1; 9 bases align to TRBD2. The CDR3 length is 17 residues. Trimming at V came to 3 bases and at J to 5 bases, leaving 11 bases not matched to a gene. CDR3 coding DNA: TGTGCCAGCAGTTTTGAACCCGGGACTAGCCTCGACAATGAGCAGTTCTTC. It is translated as CASSFEPGTSLDNEQFF.

This clonotype has only a few counts. This sequence joins TRBV5-1 and TRBJ2-5; 7 bases match TRBD1. The V and J ends lost 4 bases and 2 bases, in that order; junction bases with no gene match: 8. Looked up from germline, CDR1 is SGHRS and CDR2 is YFSETQ. This CDR3 has 15 residues. The CDR3 DNA sequence: TGCGCCAGCAGCCGTACAGGGACAGTTCAAGAGACCCAGTACTTC. Translated, it gives CASSRTGTVQETQYF. The full variable domain, its missing parts supplied by reference TRBV5-1 and TRBJ2-5, is KAGVTQTPRYLIKTRGQQVTLSCSPISGHRSVSWYQQTPGQGLQFLFEYFSETQRNKGNFPGRFSGRQFSNSRSEMNVSTLELGDSALYLCASSRTGTVQETQYFGPGTRLLVL.